Sequencing of this TCR beta chain was carried out in a study of control samples from healthy donors and cancer patients. The V end lost 5 bases, the J end lost 0 bases, and 7 bases lay between the germline ends. This CDR3 contains 13 residues. The V gene's germline CDR1 is ENHRY and CDR2 SYGVKD. Produced via immunoSEQ multiplex PCR; TCRdb's table is partial and in-frame only. The repertoire has 170,000 or so clones, 80% to 95% of them found once; the top ten carry 2% to 2.5%. This clonotype originated in a woman aged 40 to 50 in good health. The source material was blood. V is TRBV10-3 and J is TRBJ1-1; D is unclear. Here the CDR3 reads CAISTAMNTEAFF. The CDR3 DNA is TGTGCCATCAGTACAGCAATGAACACTGAAGCTTTCTTT.